Following are 7 T cell receptor beta chains from one sample sequenced in a study of long-term antiretroviral therapy in people with HIV. Researchers ran immunoSEQ v3.0 at survey level. Assay used: immunoSEQ multiplex PCR; TCRdb lists only in-frame clones, some missing. The table shows tens of thousands of clones, with approximately 85% occurring only once. The specimen comprised unsorted PBMCs, sampled 0.8 years before starting antiretroviral therapy. These receptors originate from a man younger than 35 with HIV.

V is TRBV30 and J is TRBJ2-7, with D maybe TRBD2 (5 bases). The V end lost 4 bases, the J end lost 9 bases, and 19 bases lay between the germline ends. Germline lookup yields CDR1 GTSNPN and CDR2 SVGIG (reference sequence). The CDR3 consists of 13 residues. The CDR3 DNA is TGTGCCTGGACGGCGGTCGGGGTCGGTGTGCAGTACTTC. Its protein is CAWTAVGVGVQYF.

J is TRBJ2-1 and V is TRBV11-3; D remains unclear. Germline lookup yields CDR1 SGHNT and CDR2 YENEEA. V was cut by 5 bases and J by 5 bases, with 4 bases left in between. This CDR3 is built from 11 residues. The CDR3 sequence is CASSLNNEQFF. CDR3 nucleotides: TGTGCCAGCAGCCTTAACAATGAGCAGTTCTTC.

This clone was seen a handful of times. This chain uses TRBV19 with TRBJ2-1, with D unclear. Trimming took off 3 bases at V and 5 bases at J, with 20 bases between the two ends. The CDR3 is 17 residues long. The V gene's germline CDR1 is LNHDA and CDR2 SQIVND (reference sequence). The CDR3 DNA follows: TGTGCCAGTAGTATCCAATTAATTATGGCGGAGAACAATGAGCAGTTCTTC. This gives the protein CASSIQLIMAENNEQFF. The full variable domain, rest sourced from reference TRBV19 and TRBJ2-1, is DGGITQSPKYLFRKEGQNVTLSCEQNLNHDAMYWYRQDPGQGLRLIYYSQIVNDFQKGDIAEGYSVSREKKESFPLTVTSAQKNPTAFYLCASSIQLIMAENNEQFFGPGTRLTVL.

The V gene is TRBV21-1, the J gene TRBJ1-1. TRBV21-1 constitutes a pseudogene. This CDR3 contains 15 residues. The CDR3 nucleotides read TGTGCCAGCAGCAAAGCCCTCAGGACCGGCACTGAAGCTTTCTTT. Amino acids: CASSKALRTGTEAFF.

The V and J genes are TRBV30 and TRBJ2-2, with a possible D match to TRBD2 (6 bases). CDR3 length equals 14 residues. Germline V gives CDR1 GTSNPN, CDR2 SVGIG (reference sequence). Trimming took 3 bases from V and 5 from J, leaving 13 bases between them. The CDR3 loop is CAWSGGAGTGELFF. The CDR3 bases are TGTGCCTGGAGCGGAGGGGCGGGGACCGGGGAGCTGTTTTTT.

CDR3 loop: CASSPVAEAFF. The CDR3 DNA sequence: TGTGCCAGCAGTCCAGTTGCGGAAGCTTTCTTT. The chain uses TRBV7-9 and TRBJ1-1; D gene unclear. Trimming cost V 6 bases and J 8 bases, with 10 bases left between them. Per germline, CDR1 SEHNR and CDR2 FQNEAQ (reference sequence). CDR3 length: 11 amino acids.

The genes are TRBV5-1 and TRBJ2-5, with D tentatively TRBD2 (6 bases). V was pared by 0 bases and J by 4 bases, with 7 bases between. The CDR3 contains 13 residues. The germline gives CDR1 SGHRS, CDR2 YFSETQ. The CDR3 sequence: CASSLAGVETQYF. The CDR3 DNA follows: TGCGCCAGCAGCTTGGCGGGGGTAGAGACCCAGTACTTC.